This T cell receptor (beta chain) was sequenced in a study of blood T cells in healthy people across ages (dated by TCRdb to the mid-2010s). Looking at the study overall: In model experiments, template switching captured roughly one uniquely barcoded TCR beta cDNA molecule for every two T cells. Using deep sequencing normalized with unique cDNA molecular identifiers, the study measured how TCR beta repertoire diversity changes with age. Four age groups were formed from the donors: young (average about 16 years), middle-aged (more than 35), aged (approximately 60) and long-lived (more than 75). To avoid experimental bias, donors of different ages were spread randomly across the sequencing lanes. For two donors (one aged 18 to 29 and one aged 80 or older), the study analyzed two additional independent replicas of 1 million unique cDNA reads from the same blood draw.

The library relied on 5' RACE. TCRdb shows the sequencer as Illumina HiSeq 2500. A second 7 to 11 cycle PCR used a sample-barcoded 5' primer and a J-beta primer mix. A unique molecular identifier was introduced onto each TCR beta cDNA molecule by a template-switch 5' adaptor carrying 12 random nucleotides. Each sample yielded at least 3 million CDR3-containing paired-end reads. First-strand cDNA was synthesized from all RNA with the Mint cDNA synthesis kit, primed by a TRBC-specific oligonucleotide. Following uracil-DNA glycosylase treatment, a first 18-cycle PCR with universal primers M1SS and BC2_uni_R was performed on all cDNA. Per the original workflow: Normalization of each sample was performed by random selection of 1 million high-quality reads, each carrying a distinct molecular identifier. Reads with shared molecular identifiers were discarded instead of being binned into consensus sequences. MiTCR, run with a Q25 quality threshold and the strictest error-elimination algorithm, handled CDR3 identification, clonotype clustering and error correction. A nonparametric unseen species model with Euler transformation was used to estimate a lower bound on total TCR beta diversity. The public reads were reprocessed in TCRdb via fastp at Q25 and MiXCR, keeping in-frame beta chains. Rows are unified per CDR3 protein, each entry keeping the most common DNA and genes. TCRdb, rather than the study authors, made the V and J calls. The sample yields 1.5 million to 2 million distinct CDR3 sequences; about 49% were counted once. The top ten constitute around 2.1% of the sample.

Summary of the overall study and its limitations: A strong correlation was found between observed TCR beta diversity and the percentage of naive T cells measured by flow cytometry. Observed TCR beta diversity per million T cells fell roughly linearly with age, and a significant reduction was already apparent by age around 40. Bulk unsorted PBMC profiling prevented conclusive comparison of naive and antigen-experienced compartments. Donor CMV infection status was unknown, potentially confounding age-related changes in expanded clonotypes. Total diversity estimates from one million sequenced T cells were considered lower bounds and underestimates. Compared with the aged group, the long-lived group had more naive CD4+ T cells, fewer expanded clones and increased TCR diversity, a pattern suggesting age selection.

Trimming costs V 5 bases and J 7 bases, and their ends lie 24 bases apart. The cysteine opens and the phenylalanine closes a CDR3 of 16 amino acids. Only CDR3 DNA remains: 48 bases, in frame from the first base. Taken from the germline V gene (reference sequence), the CDR1 and CDR2 loops are SEHNR and FQNEAQ. As regards this clonotype: The antigen it recognizes is unknown. Per-base qualities were not stored, and no clone one base away is much larger.

Systemically healthy Caucasian individuals from Russia, over 30 in total and aged about 6 to 100 years, were included as donors. Each donor gave approximately 9.4 milliliters of peripheral blood, drawn into EDTA-treated Vacutainer tubes. PBMCs were isolated by Ficoll-Paque density-gradient centrifugation, with at least 6 million obtained per sample. Trizol reagent was used to extract total RNA from the PBMCs, yielding at least 5 micrograms per sample. For every donor, flow cytometry on a PBMC aliquot measured the percentage of naive CD45RAhigh/CD27high T cells. The chain couples TRBV7-9 to TRBJ2-7, and perhaps TRBD2 as D gene, on 6 matching bases. This clonotype was sampled from a middle-aged woman in good health. The specimen sequenced was blood. The sequence in DNA is TGTGCCAGCAGCCAGGGCGGAGGGAACGCCTACAATGAGCAGTACTTC. Translated, it reads CASSQGGGNAYNEQYF.